The sequence of this T cell receptor beta chain was determined in a study of human T cells and chemical hapten exposure. TCRdb reanalysed the RACE reads using MiXCR and keeps one entry per CDR3 protein. The sample includes approximately 90,000 distinct CDR3 sequences, under 15% of them seen just once. This clonotype was observed a few times. Documented time point: patch test 1, 2 weeks after DPC sensitization. Treatment specified: therapeutic diphenylcyclopropenone sensitization with weekly scalp DPC. Samples of blood were obtained prior to the application of each patch test. Donors, patients with alopecia ranging from 18 to 70 years old and judged suitable for DPC, provided samples. Germline-derived CDR1 and CDR2 are LGHNA and YNFKEQ. V lost 2 bases, J lost 1 base, and 16 bases lay in between. This CDR3 is built from 17 residues.

The chain employs TRBV4-2 and TRBJ2-3; D remains ambiguous. The TCR was taken from a woman between 40 and 55 years old with alopecia areata. Some clones in this sample may be carry-over from other donors' samples. Specimen: whole blood, collected in connection with sensitization to the hapten diphenylcyclopropenone (DPC). The CDR3 region has the DNA TGTGCCAGCAGCCAAATGGCACGGAGTCTCGGCACAGATACGCAGTATTTT. This gives the protein CASSQMARSLGTDTQYF.